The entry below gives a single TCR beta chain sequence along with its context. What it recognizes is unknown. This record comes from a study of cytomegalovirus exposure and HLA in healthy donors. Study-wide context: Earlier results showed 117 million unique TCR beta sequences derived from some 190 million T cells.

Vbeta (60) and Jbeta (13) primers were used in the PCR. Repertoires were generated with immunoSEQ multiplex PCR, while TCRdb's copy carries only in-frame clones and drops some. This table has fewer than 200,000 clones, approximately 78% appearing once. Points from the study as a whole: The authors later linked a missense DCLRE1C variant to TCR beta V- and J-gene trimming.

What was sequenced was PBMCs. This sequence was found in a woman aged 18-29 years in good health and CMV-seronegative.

The CDR3 protein is CASSSQPSSGPRGNADTQYF. CDR3 nucleotides: TGCGCCAGCAGCTCTCAGCCAAGTAGCGGTCCCCGGGGGAACGCAGATACGCAGTATTTT. V gene TRBV4-1 combines with J gene TRBJ2-3; TRBD2 is a possible D gene (6 bases). Germline V gives CDR1 MGHRA, CDR2 YSYEKL. CDR3 size: 20 residues. The ends were cut back, 5 bases at V and 4 bases at J, with 31 bases in the middle.